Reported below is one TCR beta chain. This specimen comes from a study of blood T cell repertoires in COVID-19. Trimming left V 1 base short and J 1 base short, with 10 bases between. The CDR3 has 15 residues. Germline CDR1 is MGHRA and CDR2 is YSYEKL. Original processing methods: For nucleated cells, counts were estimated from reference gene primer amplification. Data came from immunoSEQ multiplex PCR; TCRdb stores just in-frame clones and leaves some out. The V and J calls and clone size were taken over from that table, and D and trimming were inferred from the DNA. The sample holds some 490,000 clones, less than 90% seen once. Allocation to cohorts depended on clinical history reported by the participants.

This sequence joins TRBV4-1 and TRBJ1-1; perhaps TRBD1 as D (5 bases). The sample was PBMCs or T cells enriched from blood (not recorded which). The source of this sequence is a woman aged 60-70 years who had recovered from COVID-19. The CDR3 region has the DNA TGCGCCAGCAGCCAAGGGACACCAACGAACACTGAAGCTTTCTTT. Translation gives CASSQGTPTNTEAFF.